This TCR beta chain was identified in a study of tissue T cells after allogeneic stem cell transplantation. Whole-study findings and limits: Blood and spleen captured only part of the tissue TCR repertoire.

The CDR3 is 17 residues long. V lost 0 bases and J lost 0; bases outside the gene matches: 7. CDR1 and CDR2 (germline): LGHNA, YNFKEQ. Turning to this clone: Its target is unknown. This CDR3 is also generated by other DNA sequences in the sample.

Using immunoSEQ multiplex PCR, the repertoire was profiled, and TCRdb retains in-frame clones only, with some absent. The sample shows about 5,800 clones, approximately 58% of them seen only once. Specimen: tissue from the jejunum, collected at autopsy. The rearrangement links TRBV4-2 to TRBJ2-7; TRBD2 matches 8 bases. The receptor's source is a male donor aged 60 or older with lung cancer. CDR3: CASSQDRSGANSYEQYF. CDR3 bases: TGTGCCAGCAGCCAAGATCGTAGCGGGGCCAACTCCTACGAGCAGTACTTC.